The 30 T cell receptor beta chains reported below all come from one sample, sequenced in a study of cytomegalovirus exposure and HLA in healthy donors. Here immunoSEQ multiplex PCR was the method, and the copy in TCRdb shows in-frame clones only, minus some. The data contain fewer than 250,000 clones, 80% to 90% of them seen just once; the ten biggest clones take up less than 3%. The sequencing sample was made of PBMCs. Receptors were obtained from a man between 18 and 29 years old in good health and CMV-seronegative.

V gene TRBV5-4 combines with J gene TRBJ2-5; D uncertain. V dropped 1 base and J dropped 5 bases, with 9 bases sitting between them. Germline CDR1 and CDR2: SGHNT and YYREEE (reference sequence). CDR3 length: 13 amino acids. CDR3 sequence (DNA): TGTGCCAGCAGCTTGAGGAGTGCGGAGACCCAGTACTTC. It is translated as CASSLRSAETQYF.

This clone occurred a few times. V gene TRBV7-9 combines with J gene TRBJ2-7; D is uncertain. The CDR3 is made up of 13 amino acids. Germline V gene lookup returns CDR1 SEHNR and CDR2 FQNEAQ (reference sequence). Trimming stripped 1 base from V and 2 bases from J, with 6 bases between. CDR3 amino acids: CASSLVAAYEQYF. DNA of the CDR3: TGTGCCAGCAGCTTAGTGGCAGCCTACGAGCAGTACTTC.

The DNA of the CDR3 is TGTGCCAGCACGGGACAGAAGAACACTGAAGCTTTCTTT. It translates to CASTGQKNTEAFF. The V call is TRBV2, the J call TRBJ1-1, with 7 bases aligning to TRBD1. J gave up 1 base and V 7 bases, and 3 bases lay outside the gene matches. Germline loops: CDR1 SNHLY, CDR2 FYNNEI. There are 13 residues in the CDR3.

This clone is a singleton in its sample. The chain links TRBV7-9 to TRBJ2-7, with TRBD1 matching 10 bases. The trim removed 5 bases at V and 5 bases at J, leaving 3 bases unmatched. Germline assignment: CDR1 SEHNR and CDR2 FQNEAQ (reference sequence). CDR3 length equals 13 residues. In DNA form, the CDR3 reads TGTGCCAGCAGCCTCGGGACAGGGGACGAGCAGTACTTC. Protein sequence: CASSLGTGDEQYF. Complete variable domain (other parts from reference TRBV7-9 and TRBJ2-7): DTGVSQNPRHKITKRGQNVTFRCDPISEHNRLYWYRQTLGQGPEFLTYFQNEAQLEKSRLLSDRFSAERPKGSFSTLEIQRTEQGDSAMYLCASSLGTGDEQYFGPGTRLTVT.

The genes are TRBV6-1 and TRBJ2-7, with D unresolved. V shed 5 bases and J shed 5 bases, with 13 bases lying between them. The CDR3 is 13 amino acids. The V gene's germline CDR1 is MNHNS and CDR2 SASEGT. The CDR3: CASSPEIPHEQYF. CDR3 in DNA: TGTGCCAGCAGTCCCGAGATTCCCCACGAGCAGTACTTC.

The chain recombines TRBV28 with TRBJ1-6, with D possibly TRBD1 on 5 matching bases. CDR1 and CDR2 from the germline V gene are MDHEN and SYDVKM. V gave up 6 bases and J gave up 9 bases, with 15 bases separating them. The CDR3 is 14 amino acids. CDR3 loop: CASRGAPWSSPLHF. Written as DNA, the CDR3 is TGTGCCAGCAGAGGGGCCCCCTGGAGTTCACCCCTCCACTTT.

The chain has TRBV5-1 and TRBJ2-1; 13 positions agree with TRBD2. J gave up 5 bases and V 5 bases, and 7 bases lay outside the gene matches. There are 16 residues in the CDR3. Per the germline V gene, CDR1 is SGHRS and CDR2 is YFSETQ. The DNA of the CDR3 is TGCGCCAGCAGTTGGAGAGGGACTAGCGGGAACAATGAGCAGTTCTTC. The encoded protein is CASSWRGTSGNNEQFF.

The chain joins TRBV9 to TRBJ1-3; D perhaps matches TRBD1 (5 bases). The CDR3 covers 14 residues. Per germline, CDR1 SGDLS and CDR2 YYNGEE. Deletions cut 4 bases from V and 1 base from J, with 9 bases between. The CDR3 is CASSTQVSGNTIYF. The CDR3 DNA reads TGTGCCAGCAGCACACAGGTATCTGGAAACACCATATATTTT.

V is TRBV7-2 and J is TRBJ2-7, with unresolved D. Germline values: CDR1 SGHTA, CDR2 FQGNSA. The CDR3 is made up of 16 amino acids. V lost 2 bases to trimming and J lost 0 bases, with 14 bases between them. CDR3 bases: TGTGCCAGCAGCTTAAGGTTGGGCGTTTACTCCTACGAGCAGTACTTC. Its protein product is CASSLRLGVYSYEQYF.

This chain uses TRBV19 with TRBJ2-7; D unresolved. This CDR3 comprises 13 residues. V was pared by 7 bases and J by 2 bases, with 12 bases between. The germline CDR1 and CDR2 sequences are LNHDA and SQIVND (reference sequence). The CDR3 coding sequence is TGTGCCAGTACCCGCAGGCCACCCTACGAGCAGTACTTC. Translation: CASTRRPPYEQYF.

This rearrangement joins TRBV5-6 to TRBJ2-5, with 7 bases identical to TRBD2. Germline V gene sequence: CDR1 SGHDT, CDR2 YYEEEE. Germline trimming cut 5 bases from V and 5 bases from J; bases unmatched to any gene: 9. This CDR3 comprises 14 residues. The DNA of the CDR3 is TGTGCCAGCAGACCAATGGTAGCGGGTGAGACCCAGTACTTC. Translating it yields CASRPMVAGETQYF.

The chain couples TRBV4-3 to TRBJ2-1; D is unresolved. The V gene's germline CDR1 is LGHNA and CDR2 YSLEER. The CDR3 extends over 14 amino acids. The V end was cut by 0 bases, the J end by 4 bases, with 7 bases between. The CDR3 coding sequence is TGCGCCAGCAGCCAAGAACTGCGGTACAATGAGCAGTTCTTC. Protein product: CASSQELRYNEQFF.

This sequence joins TRBV25-1 and TRBJ1-1; 8 bases align to TRBD1. After removal of 2 bases from V and 0 bases from J, the junction contained 5 bases not matched to a gene. This CDR3 spans 16 amino acids. Germline values: CDR1 MGHDK, CDR2 SYGVNS. The CDR3 DNA reads as TGTGCCAGCAGTGAACCTGGGACAGGCATGAACACTGAAGCTTTCTTT. It codes for CASSEPGTGMNTEAFF. Based on the CDR3 plus reference TRBV25-1 and TRBJ1-1, the full variable domain is EADIYQTPRYLVIGTGKKITLECSQTMGHDKMYWYQQDPGMELHLIHYSYGVNSTEKGDLSSESTVSRIRTEHFPLTLESARPSHTSQYLCASSEPGTGMNTEAFFGQGTRLTVV.

The chain links TRBV5-8 to TRBJ1-2; D not resolved. Germline lookup yields CDR1 SGHTS and CDR2 YDEGEE. The V end lost 1 base, the J end lost 0 bases, and 13 bases lay between the germline ends. The CDR3 loop spans 16 amino acids. CDR3 coding DNA: TGTGCCAGCAGCTTGAACAGCATTTCTTCTAACTATGGCTACACCTTC. Its protein is CASSLNSISSNYGYTF.

The chain carries TRBV29-1 and TRBJ2-7; 10 nucleotides line up with TRBD2. V shed 1 base and J 5 bases; nucleotides not matched to a gene: 8. Germline V lookup: CDR1 SQVTM, CDR2 ANQGSEA. The CDR3 runs 15 residues. The CDR3 loop reads CSVEGLGLAGDEQYF. The CDR3 DNA reads as TGCAGCGTTGAAGGGTTAGGCCTAGCGGGAGACGAGCAGTACTTC.

The V call is TRBV7-2, the J call TRBJ2-2; TRBD2 matches 9 bases. Trimming at V came to 6 bases and at J to 2 bases, leaving 7 bases not matched to a gene. Germline V gene sequence: CDR1 SGHTA, CDR2 FQGNSA. The CDR3 is 16 residues long. The chain's CDR3 is CASSPTGLANTGELFF. CDR3 coding DNA: TGTGCCAGCAGTCCGACGGGACTAGCTAACACCGGGGAGCTGTTTTTT.

The chain couples TRBV2 to TRBJ2-7; TRBD2 agrees at 7 bases. The CDR3 spans 16 residues. Germline CDR1 reads SNHLY; CDR2 reads FYNNEI. Trimming cost V 2 bases and J 3 bases; bases outside gene matches: 10. The chain's CDR3 is CASSEPRGGGRYEQYF. In nucleotides, the CDR3 is TGTGCCAGCAGTGAACCCCGGGGCGGGGGACGCTACGAGCAGTACTTC.

The V call is TRBV27, the J call TRBJ1-6; no clear D gene. V lost 2 bases and J lost 7, with 6 bases in between. This CDR3 has 13 residues. Germline V gives CDR1 MNHEY, CDR2 SMNVEV (reference sequence). The CDR3 loop reads CASSLQANSPLHF. DNA for the CDR3: TGTGCCAGCAGTTTACAGGCCAATTCACCCCTCCACTTT.

The J gene is TRBJ1-1, the V gene TRBV9, with a tentative D call TRBD1 (6 bases). With 3 bases removed from V and 1 base from J, the gap between germline ends came to 10 bases. Germline V lookup: CDR1 SGDLS, CDR2 YYNGEE. The CDR3 extends over 14 amino acids. CDR3 loop: CASSAGTRNTEAFF. CDR3 nucleotide sequence: TGTGCCAGCAGCGCGGGGACAAGGAACACTGAAGCTTTCTTT.

The chain carries TRBV7-2 and TRBJ1-2; 10 nucleotides agree with TRBD1. CDR3 size: 17 residues. Germline assignment: CDR1 SGHTA and CDR2 FQGNSA. The trim removed 0 bases at V and 3 bases at J, leaving 7 bases unmatched. The CDR3 bases are TGTGCCAGCAGCTTAGCTTTGGGGACAGGGGTACACTATGGCTACACCTTC. Its translation is CASSLALGTGVHYGYTF.

The CDR3 sequence: CATSRRTGGVETQYF. CDR3 in DNA: TGTGCCACCAGCAGAAGGACAGGGGGCGTGGAGACCCAGTACTTC. J is TRBJ2-5 and V is TRBV15; 11 bases fit TRBD1. V trimming: 2 bases; J trimming: 5 bases; junction bases outside the gene matches: 4. Germline assignment: CDR1 LNHNV and CDR2 YYDKDF (reference sequence). There are 15 residues in the CDR3. Using reference TRBV15 and TRBJ2-5 for the parts outside the CDR3, the full variable domain is DAMVIQNPRYQVTQFGKPVTLSCSQTLNHNVMYWYQQKSSQAPKLLFHYYDKDFNNEADTPDNFQSRRPNTSFCFLDIRSPGLGDTAMYLCATSRRTGGVETQYFGPGTRLLVL.

This chain joins TRBV4-2 and TRBJ1-4; D not resolved. The CDR3 has 15 residues. With 1 base removed from V and 5 bases from J, the gap between germline ends came to 11 bases. Germline CDR1 LGHNA, CDR2 YNFKEQ. CDR3 in amino acids: CASSQAEAANEKLFF. CDR3 in DNA: TGTGCCAGCAGCCAAGCGGAGGCAGCAAATGAAAAACTGTTTTTT.

This clone was observed once. J is TRBJ2-2 and V is TRBV4-3, with 11 bases lining up with TRBD2. The V and J ends lost 2 bases and 3 bases, in that order; junction bases with no gene match: 5. Germline-derived CDR1 and CDR2 are LGHNA and YSLEER. This CDR3 has 17 amino acids. In nucleotides, the CDR3 is TGCGCCAGCAGCCAACCACTAGCGGGGGACGACACCGGGGAGCTGTTTTTT. Translated, it gives CASSQPLAGDDTGELFF.

This clone was observed once. The gene calls are TRBV7-6 and TRBJ2-3, with TRBD2 matching over 8 bases. Germline CDR1 SGHVS, CDR2 FNYEAQ. The trim removed 4 bases at V and 4 bases at J, leaving 13 bases unmatched. CDR3 size: 17 residues. CDR3 in DNA: TGTGCCAGCAGCTCGTTGGGTACGGGAGGGAGCGCAGATACGCAGTATTTT. Translated: CASSSLGTGGSADTQYF.

This clone was found a few times. The chain recombines TRBV5-1 with TRBJ1-1, with a weak D call TRBD1 (6 bases). The CDR3 sequence is 14 residues long. Germline V gene lookup returns CDR1 SGHRS and CDR2 YFSETQ. The germline V and J ends were trimmed by 0 bases and 3 bases, with 9 bases remaining between them. The CDR3 protein is CASSLVQGHTEAFF. Here the CDR3 DNA reads TGCGCCAGCAGCTTGGTCCAGGGGCACACTGAAGCTTTCTTT.

This rearrangement joins TRBV29-1 to TRBJ2-7; maybe TRBD2 (7 bases). The germline V gene encodes CDR1 SQVTM and CDR2 ANQGSEA. The CDR3 loop spans 14 amino acids. V was trimmed by 4 bases and J by 4 bases, leaving 17 bases between them. The chain's CDR3 is CSVGGGTGGYEQYF. Written as DNA, the CDR3 is TGCAGCGTTGGAGGGGGAACGGGAGGTTACGAGCAGTACTTC.

This chain joins TRBV5-1 and TRBJ2-7; 7 nucleotides match TRBD1. The CDR3 contains 16 residues. V lost 4 bases to trimming and J lost 2 bases; unmatched junction nucleotides: 12. The germline V gene encodes CDR1 SGHRS and CDR2 YFSETQ. The CDR3 DNA is TGCGCCAGCAGCAAAGTCGCCGGGACAGTAGCCTACGAGCAGTACTTC. This encodes CASSKVAGTVAYEQYF.

The V and J genes are TRBV10-3 and TRBJ2-2, with 14 nucleotides matching TRBD2. V shed 6 bases and J 6 bases; nucleotides not matched to a gene: 3. CDR1 and CDR2 from the germline V gene are ENHRY and SYGVKD. The CDR3 consists of 15 residues. CDR3 protein: CAISGLAGGPGELFF. The CDR3 coding sequence is TGTGCCATCAGCGGACTAGCGGGAGGCCCCGGGGAGCTGTTTTTT.

The chain combines TRBV5-1 with TRBJ2-5, with a tentative D call TRBD1 (5 bases). The CDR3 is made up of 13 amino acids. In germline, CDR1 is SGHRS, CDR2 YFSETQ. The V end lost 4 bases, the J end lost 2 bases, and 9 bases lay between the germline ends. For the CDR3, the DNA is TGCGCCAGCAGCCAGACAGTACAAGAGACCCAGTACTTC. Protein product: CASSQTVQETQYF. The whole variable domain, filled in from reference TRBV5-1 and TRBJ2-5, reads KAGVTQTPRYLIKTRGQQVTLSCSPISGHRSVSWYQQTPGQGLQFLFEYFSETQRNKGNFPGRFSGRQFSNSRSEMNVSTLELGDSALYLCASSQTVQETQYFGPGTRLLVL.

The rearrangement uses TRBV28 and TRBJ2-2; perhaps TRBD1 as D (6 bases). The CDR3 runs 14 residues. The germline gives CDR1 MDHEN, CDR2 SYDVKM. V lost 3 bases to trimming and J lost 3 bases, with 8 bases between them. The CDR3 coding sequence is TGTGCCAGCAGTTTCTGGACAGACACCGGGGAGCTGTTTTTT. This encodes CASSFWTDTGELFF.